This is a list of T cell receptor beta chains from one sample in a study of blood T cells in healthy people across ages. In TCRdb, the 5' RACE reads were re-called with MiXCR into one record per CDR3 protein. The sample records 550,000 to 600,000 distinct CDR3 sequences, around half being singletons. The sample comprised blood. The receptors derive from a man older than 75 in good health. Both conserved end residues are part of each CDR3. The D gene is left open where the match is weak. Rows give clone size only sometimes, using once, few, many, or a class for an expanded clone.

v_gene	j_gene	abundance	d_gene	CDR3nt	CDR3aa
TRBV6-1	TRBJ2-6	.	.	TGTGCCAGCAGCCCCTTTGCGGACTCTGGGGCCAACGTCCTGACTTTC	CASSPFADSGANVLTF
TRBV7-2	TRBJ2-7	few	.	TGTGCCAGCAGCTTAGCGGGACTCCCATCCTACGAGCAGTACTTC	CASSLAGLPSYEQYF
TRBV20-1	TRBJ2-1	few	.	TGCAGTACCAGGACAGAGAATGAGCAGTTCTTC	CSTRTENEQFF
TRBV7-2	TRBJ2-3	.	TRBD1	TGTGCCAGCAGCTTTGTGGCAGGGGGTCCAAATACGCAGTATTTT	CASSFVAGGPNTQYF
TRBV20-1	TRBJ2-5	.	TRBD2	TGCAGTGCTAGAGTTGGCGCCGGGGGGGAGACCCAGTACTTC	CSARVGAGGETQYF
TRBV10-3	TRBJ2-7	.	.	TGTGCCATCAGTAACAGCTCCTACGAGCAGTACTTC	CAISNSSYEQYF
TRBV5-1	TRBJ2-7	.	.	TGCGCCAGCAGCTTGGTGGGGGACGACCTCGAGCAGTACTTC	CASSLVGDDLEQYF
TRBV5-1	TRBJ2-3	few	.	TGCGCCAGCAGCCTTAATGGAGGGGGCAACGCAGATACGCAGTATTTT	CASSLNGGGNADTQYF
TRBV7-3	TRBJ1-6	.	.	TGTGCCAGCAGCCAAGAACCCAATTCACCCCTCCACTTT	CASSQEPNSPLHF
TRBV20-1	TRBJ1-5	.	TRBD1	TGCAGTGCTAGGGGGGGACAGGGTTCACGGCTCGTTGATCAGCCCCAGCATTTT	CSARGGQGSRLVDQPQHF
TRBV12-3/TRBV12-4	TRBJ1-2	few	.	TGTGCCAGCAGTTTACATGGCTACACCTTC	CASSLHGYTF
TRBV29-1	TRBJ1-5	.	TRBD1	TGCAGCGTGGCGCAGGGGGGCAGGAAGCATTTT	CSVAQGGRKHF
TRBV4-2	TRBJ2-5	few	.	TGTGCCAGCAGCCAAGATCACGCGGCGACAGGACAAGAGACCCAGTACTTC	CASSQDHAATGQETQYF
TRBV20-1	TRBJ1-2	.	TRBD1	TGCAGTGCTGCCCTCCGGGACAGGGGGGGCTACACCTTC	CSAALRDRGGYTF
TRBV6-6	TRBJ2-1	.	TRBD2	TGTGCCGGCAGCCCACCGGGGGGGAAGGGCACCTACAATGAGCAGTTCTTC	CAGSPPGGKGTYNEQFF
TRBV6-5	TRBJ1-3	few	.	TGTGCCAGCAGTAAGCTATTGCAAGGAAACACCATATATTTT	CASSKLLQGNTIYF
TRBV6-2/TRBV6-3	TRBJ1-5	.	TRBD1	TGTGCCAGCAGTTCCTGGACAGGGGTGGCTCAGCCCCAGCATTTT	CASSSWTGVAQPQHF
TRBV7-9	TRBJ1-1	.	TRBD1	TGTGCCAGCAGCTTAGATTTCCACAGGGGGAACACTGAAGCTTTCTTT	CASSLDFHRGNTEAFF
TRBV6-5	TRBJ1-5	.	.	TGTGCCAGCAGTCCGGAAGGGGCAGCCCGCAATCAGCCCCAGCATTTT	CASSPEGAARNQPQHF
TRBV7-2	TRBJ2-5	few	.	TGTGCCAGCAGCTTAGGTCTAGATCGGACCCAGTACTTC	CASSLGLDRTQYF
TRBV7-2	TRBJ2-7	many	.	TGTGCCAGCAGTCTGTTAGGGACACTTTACGAGCAGTACTTC	CASSLLGTLYEQYF
TRBV20-1	TRBJ1-1	.	.	TGCAGTGCTAGAAGGTCGGATGGGGAAGCTTTCTTT	CSARRSDGEAFF
TRBV10-3	TRBJ2-1	.	TRBD2	TGTGCCATCGGGAGGACTAGCGGGAGCAATGAGCAGTTCTTC	CAIGRTSGSNEQFF
TRBV9	TRBJ1-1	few	.	TGTGCCAGCAGCGTAGATCCAGGGGACACTGAAGCTTTCTTT	CASSVDPGDTEAFF
TRBV6-2/TRBV6-3	TRBJ2-1	few	TRBD2	TGTGCCAGCAGTTACTACCGCGACTGGGGGGGGTTCTTC	CASSYYRDWGGFF
TRBV6-2/TRBV6-3	TRBJ1-2	few	.	TGTGCCAGCAGTCTCAATTCCGGGACGGGCTATGGCTACACCTTC	CASSLNSGTGYGYTF
TRBV11-1	TRBJ2-5	.	TRBD2	TGTGTCAGCAGGTCACCGGGACTAGCAGATGCAAAGCAGTACTTC	CVSRSPGLADAKQYF
TRBV25-1	TRBJ2-4	few	.	TGTGCCAGCAGTGATGGGGGCGAAAACATTCAGTACTTC	CASSDGGENIQYF
TRBV6-1	TRBJ2-2	.	TRBD1	TGTGCCAGCAGTGAAAGACCCGGGACAGGGTACACCGGGGAGCTGTTTTTT	CASSERPGTGYTGELFF
TRBV12-3/TRBV12-4	TRBJ1-5	.	.	TGTGCCAGCAGCAGAACCGTGACTCCCCAGCATTTT	CASSRTVTPQHF
TRBV20-1	TRBJ2-7	.	TRBD1	TGCAGTGCCGGGGACCGGGACAGGGCCCACGAGCAGTACTTC	CSAGDRDRAHEQYF
TRBV7-6	TRBJ2-7	.	.	TGTGCCAGCAGCTTAAACCGGGAAACCGAGCAGTACTTC	CASSLNRETEQYF
TRBV6-2/TRBV6-3	TRBJ2-5	few	TRBD2	TGTGCCAGCAGTAAAAGAAACCGGGACTACAAAGAGACCCAGTACTTC	CASSKRNRDYKETQYF
TRBV6-5	TRBJ1-3	many	.	TGTGCCAGCGGTCAGGTGGCGGAAAACACCATATATTTT	CASGQVAENTIYF
TRBV7-2	TRBJ2-1	few	.	TGTGCCAGCAGTCCGGCTAACAGCCAAGGGCAGTTCTTC	CASSPANSQGQFF
TRBV27	TRBJ2-1	.	.	TGTGCCAGCAGTGGGGTGGATGGGCAGTTCTTC	CASSGVDGQFF
TRBV6-5	TRBJ2-1	many	TRBD1	TGTGCCAGCAGTTACTCTACAGGGGGCAATGAGCAGTTCTTC	CASSYSTGGNEQFF
TRBV7-9	TRBJ2-6	few	TRBD1	TGTGCCAGCAGCCAACGGGACAGGGGTTCTGGGGCCAACGTCCTGACTTTC	CASSQRDRGSGANVLTF
TRBV6-6	TRBJ2-3	many	TRBD1	TGTGCCAGCAGTAAAGCCGGGACAGGGGGATCAGATACGCAGTATTTT	CASSKAGTGGSDTQYF
TRBV4-1	TRBJ2-1	.	.	TGCGCCAGCAGCCTACGACAGAACAATGAGCAGTTCTTC	CASSLRQNNEQFF
TRBV20-1	TRBJ2-5	.	TRBD1	TGCAGTGCTAGAGATCCCGGGACAGGAGAGACCCAGTACTTC	CSARDPGTGETQYF
TRBV25-1	TRBJ2-1	.	.	TGTGCCAGCAGTGAAGGGGGGGCTGAGCAGTTCTTC	CASSEGGAEQFF
TRBV15	TRBJ2-7	.	.	TGTGCCAACGAACTCCAGGGACGGGTCTACGAGCAGTACTTC	CANELQGRVYEQYF
TRBV29-1	TRBJ2-1	.	TRBD1	TGCAGCGTTTCGGGGATCGACAGGGGGCTTAGGAATGAGCAGTTCTTC	CSVSGIDRGLRNEQFF
TRBV7-9	TRBJ2-5	.	.	TGTGCCAGCAGCTTGGGGAGGTCCCAAGAGACCCAGTACTTC	CASSLGRSQETQYF
TRBV20-1	TRBJ1-1	.	TRBD1	TGCAGTGCTAGTACGCCAGGGGGTTTCTCTGAAGCTTTCTTT	CSASTPGGFSEAFF
TRBV4-3	TRBJ2-3	.	TRBD1	TGCGCCAGCAGCCAAGATTATAAGGGGGCGCGCACAGATACGCAGTATTTT	CASSQDYKGARTDTQYF
TRBV7-9	TRBJ1-2	.	.	TGTGCCAGCAGCTTAGTGGCACAAACGGTCTATGGCTACACCTTC	CASSLVAQTVYGYTF
TRBV7-2	TRBJ2-3	.	.	TGTGCCAGCTTCAGCGGAGCTAGCACAGATACGCAGTATTTT	CASFSGASTDTQYF
TRBV6-6	TRBJ1-1	few	TRBD1	TGTGCCAGCAGTACCAGCGGACAGGGGTGGACTGAAGCTTTCTTT	CASSTSGQGWTEAFF
TRBV7-2	TRBJ2-3	.	.	TGTGCCAGCAGCGTGGCGCCAGGGGATACGCAGTATTTT	CASSVAPGDTQYF
TRBV10-3	TRBJ2-1	few	.	TGTGCCATCAGCCGATCCTCGACGAGCTCCTACAATGAGCAGTTCTTC	CAISRSSTSSYNEQFF
TRBV15	TRBJ2-3	.	.	TGTGCCACCAGCAGGGGCCGACAGGCCACAGATACGCAGTATTTT	CATSRGRQATDTQYF
TRBV5-1	TRBJ1-2	.	TRBD1	TGCGCCAGCAGCACAGACAGGGGTTCGGGAGGCTACACCTTC	CASSTDRGSGGYTF
TRBV5-1	TRBJ2-7	.	TRBD1	TGCGCCGGCAGCTTGACTGGGACAGACATCTACGAGCAGTACTTC	CAGSLTGTDIYEQYF
TRBV7-2	TRBJ2-5	.	.	TGTGCCAGCAGCTACAACGTGGAGACCCAGTACTTC	CASSYNVETQYF